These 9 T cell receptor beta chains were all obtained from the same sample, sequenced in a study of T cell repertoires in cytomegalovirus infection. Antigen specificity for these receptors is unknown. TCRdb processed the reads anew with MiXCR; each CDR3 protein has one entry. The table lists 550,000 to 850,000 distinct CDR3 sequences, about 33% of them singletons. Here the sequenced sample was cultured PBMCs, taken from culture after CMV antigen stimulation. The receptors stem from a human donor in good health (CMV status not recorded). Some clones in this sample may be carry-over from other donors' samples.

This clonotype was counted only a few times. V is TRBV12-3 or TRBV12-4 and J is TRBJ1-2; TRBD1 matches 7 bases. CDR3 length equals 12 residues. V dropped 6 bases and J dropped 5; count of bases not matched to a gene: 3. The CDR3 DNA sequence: TGTGCCAGCAGCGGGACAGCGTATGGCTACACCTTC. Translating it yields CASSGTAYGYTF.

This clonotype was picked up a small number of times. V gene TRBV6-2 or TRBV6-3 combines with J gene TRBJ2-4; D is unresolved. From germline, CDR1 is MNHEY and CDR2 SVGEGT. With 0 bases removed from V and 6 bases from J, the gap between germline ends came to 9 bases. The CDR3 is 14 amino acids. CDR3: CASSYSPGGNIQYF. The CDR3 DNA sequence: TGTGCCAGCAGTTACTCCCCTGGCGGAAACATTCAGTACTTC.

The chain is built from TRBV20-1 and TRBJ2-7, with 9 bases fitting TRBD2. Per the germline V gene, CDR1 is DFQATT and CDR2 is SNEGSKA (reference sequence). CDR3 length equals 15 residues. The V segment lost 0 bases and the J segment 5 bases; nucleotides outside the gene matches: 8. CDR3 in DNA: TGCAGTGCTAGAGACTCTAGCGGGATCGGTGACGAGCAGTACTTC. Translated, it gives CSARDSSGIGDEQYF.

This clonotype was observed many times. CDR3: CASSLGESYEQYF. The CDR3 nucleotides are TGTGCCAGCAGCTTAGGGGAGTCCTACGAGCAGTACTTC. The chain carries TRBV7-2 and TRBJ2-7; D is possibly TRBD2 (5 bases). This CDR3 contains 13 residues. Germline V CDR1 and CDR2: SGHTA, FQGNSA. V shed 1 base and J shed 1 base, with 5 bases lying between them.

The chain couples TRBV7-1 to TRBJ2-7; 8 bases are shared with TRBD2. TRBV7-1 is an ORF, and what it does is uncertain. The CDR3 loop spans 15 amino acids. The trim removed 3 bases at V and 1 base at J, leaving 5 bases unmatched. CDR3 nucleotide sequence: TGTGCCAGCAGCTCGGGGCGGGAGGCTTCCTACGAGCAGTACTTC. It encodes CASSSGREASYEQYF.

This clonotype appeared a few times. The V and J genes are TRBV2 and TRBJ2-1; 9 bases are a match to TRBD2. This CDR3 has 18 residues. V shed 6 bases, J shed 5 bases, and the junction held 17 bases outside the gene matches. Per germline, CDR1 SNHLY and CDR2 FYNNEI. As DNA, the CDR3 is TGTGCCAGCAGGATTGCCCTAGCGGGGATTCCTGCCAACAATGAGCAGTTCTTC. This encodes CASRIALAGIPANNEQFF.

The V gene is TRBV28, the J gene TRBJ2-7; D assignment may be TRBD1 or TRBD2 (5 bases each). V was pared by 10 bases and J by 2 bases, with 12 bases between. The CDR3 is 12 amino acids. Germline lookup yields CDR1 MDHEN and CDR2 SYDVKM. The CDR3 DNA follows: TGTGCCACCAGAGGGGTCACCTACGAGCAGTACTTC. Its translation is CATRGVTYEQYF.

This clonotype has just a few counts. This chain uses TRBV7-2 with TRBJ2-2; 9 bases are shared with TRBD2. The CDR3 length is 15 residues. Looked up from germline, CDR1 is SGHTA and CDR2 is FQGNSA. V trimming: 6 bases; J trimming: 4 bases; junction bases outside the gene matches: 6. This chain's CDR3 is CASRRTSAFTGELFF. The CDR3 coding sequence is TGTGCCAGCAGGCGGACTAGCGCGTTCACCGGGGAGCTGTTTTTT.

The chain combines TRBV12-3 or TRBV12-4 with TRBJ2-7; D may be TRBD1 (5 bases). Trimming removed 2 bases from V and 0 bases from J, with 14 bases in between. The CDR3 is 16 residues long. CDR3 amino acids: CASSLNPWGSSYEQYF. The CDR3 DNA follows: TGTGCCAGCAGTTTAAACCCATGGGGCTCCTCCTACGAGCAGTACTTC.